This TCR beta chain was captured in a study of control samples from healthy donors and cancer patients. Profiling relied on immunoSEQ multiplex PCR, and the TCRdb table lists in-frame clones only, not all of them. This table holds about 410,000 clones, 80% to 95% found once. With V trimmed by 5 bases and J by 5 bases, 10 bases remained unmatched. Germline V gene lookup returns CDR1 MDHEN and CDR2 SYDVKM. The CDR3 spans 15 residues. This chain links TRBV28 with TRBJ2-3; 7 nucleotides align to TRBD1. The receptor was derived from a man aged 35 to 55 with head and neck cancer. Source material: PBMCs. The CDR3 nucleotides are TGTGCCAGCAGTCTCCCGACAGGGTCCGGAGATACGCAGTATTTT. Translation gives CASSLPTGSGDTQYF.